This T cell receptor (beta chain) originates from a study of identical twins. A single record per CDR3 protein comes from TCRdb applying MiXCR to the 5' RACE reads. The sample consists of hundreds of thousands of distinct CDR3 sequences, around 8.3% of them appearing once. V was pared by 5 bases and J by 14 bases, with 32 bases between. The CDR3 totals 17 residues. CDR1 is MDHEN and CDR2 is SYDVKM in the germline V gene. In this sample, this clonotype turned up a few times. These same records also appear under a second study, on yellow fever vaccine responses in identical twins.

The chain carries TRBV28 and TRBJ2-3; D might be TRBD2 (6 bases). This TCR derives from a woman aged 18-29 years in good health. Sequenced: PBMCs. The CDR3 spells CASSTSVSGVGERRLYF. The CDR3 coding sequence is TGTGCCAGCAGTACCTCCGTATCGGGGGTCGGGGAACGAAGACTGTATTTT.